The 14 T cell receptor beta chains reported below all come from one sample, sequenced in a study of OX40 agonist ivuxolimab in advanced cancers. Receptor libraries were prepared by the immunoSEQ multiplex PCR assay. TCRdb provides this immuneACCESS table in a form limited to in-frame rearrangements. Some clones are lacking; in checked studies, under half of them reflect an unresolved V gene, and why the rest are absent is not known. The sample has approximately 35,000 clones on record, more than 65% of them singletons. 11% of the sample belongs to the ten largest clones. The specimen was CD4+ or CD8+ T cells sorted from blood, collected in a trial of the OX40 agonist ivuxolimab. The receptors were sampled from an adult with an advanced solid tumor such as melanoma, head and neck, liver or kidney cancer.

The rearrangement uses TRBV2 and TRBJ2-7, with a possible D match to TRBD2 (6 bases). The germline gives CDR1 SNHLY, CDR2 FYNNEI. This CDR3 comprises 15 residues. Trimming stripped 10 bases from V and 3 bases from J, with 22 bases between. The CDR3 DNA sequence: TGTGCCACCCGAGAAACCCGCGGGGCTTACTACGAGCAGTACTTC. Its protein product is CATRETRGAYYEQYF. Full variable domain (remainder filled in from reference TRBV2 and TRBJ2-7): EPEVTQTPSHQVTQMGQEVILRCVPISNHLYFYWYRQILGQKVEFLVSFYNNEISEKSEIFDDQFSVERPDGSNFTLKIRSTKLEDSAMYFCATRETRGAYYEQYFGPGTRLTVT.

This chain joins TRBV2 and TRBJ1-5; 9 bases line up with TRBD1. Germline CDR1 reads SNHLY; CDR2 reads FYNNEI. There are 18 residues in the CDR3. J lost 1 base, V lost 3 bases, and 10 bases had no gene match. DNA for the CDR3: TGTGCCAGCAGTGACTATGAGGGACAGGGAAGAAGCAATCAGCCCCAGCATTTT. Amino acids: CASSDYEGQGRSNQPQHF.

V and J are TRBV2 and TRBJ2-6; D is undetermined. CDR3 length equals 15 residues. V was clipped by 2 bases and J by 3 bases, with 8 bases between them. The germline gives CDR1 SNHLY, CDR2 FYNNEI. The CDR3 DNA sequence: TGTGCCAGCAGTGAAAGCCGGGTTGGGGCCAACGTCCTGACTTTC. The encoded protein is CASSESRVGANVLTF.

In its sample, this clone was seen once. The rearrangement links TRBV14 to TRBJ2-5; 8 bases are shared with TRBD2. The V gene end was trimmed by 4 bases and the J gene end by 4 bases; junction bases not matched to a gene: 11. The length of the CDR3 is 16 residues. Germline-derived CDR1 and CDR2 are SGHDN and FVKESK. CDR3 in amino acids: CASSPSGGAYGETQYF. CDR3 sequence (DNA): TGTGCCAGCAGCCCTTCCGGGGGGGCATACGGAGAGACCCAGTACTTC.

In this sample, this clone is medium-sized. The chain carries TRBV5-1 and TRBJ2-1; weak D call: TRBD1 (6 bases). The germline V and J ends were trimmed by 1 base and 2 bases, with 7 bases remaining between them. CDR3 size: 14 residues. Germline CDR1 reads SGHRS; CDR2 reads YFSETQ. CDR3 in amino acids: CASSLSGAYNEQFF. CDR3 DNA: TGCGCCAGCAGCTTGTCAGGGGCCTACAATGAGCAGTTCTTC.

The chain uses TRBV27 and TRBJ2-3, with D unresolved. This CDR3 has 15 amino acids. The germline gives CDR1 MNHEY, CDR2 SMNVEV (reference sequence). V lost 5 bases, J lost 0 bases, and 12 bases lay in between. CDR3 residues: CASSTRPSSTDTQYF. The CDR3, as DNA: TGTGCCAGCAGTACCAGACCCTCTAGCACAGATACGCAGTATTTT.

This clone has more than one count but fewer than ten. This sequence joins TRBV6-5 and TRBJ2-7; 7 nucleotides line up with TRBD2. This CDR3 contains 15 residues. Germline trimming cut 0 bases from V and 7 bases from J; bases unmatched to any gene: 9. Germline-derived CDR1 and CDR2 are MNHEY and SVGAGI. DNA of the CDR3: TGTGCCAGCAGTTACTCTATGGGAGGGAGGTCGGAGCAGTACTTC. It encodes CASSYSMGGRSEQYF.

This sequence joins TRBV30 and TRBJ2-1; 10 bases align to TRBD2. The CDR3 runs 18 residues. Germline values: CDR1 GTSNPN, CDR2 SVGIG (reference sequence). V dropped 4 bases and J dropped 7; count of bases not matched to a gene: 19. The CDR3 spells CAWTAGSSGGPTLNEQFF. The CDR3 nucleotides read TGTGCCTGGACCGCGGGGAGTAGCGGGGGGCCCACACTAAATGAGCAGTTCTTC.

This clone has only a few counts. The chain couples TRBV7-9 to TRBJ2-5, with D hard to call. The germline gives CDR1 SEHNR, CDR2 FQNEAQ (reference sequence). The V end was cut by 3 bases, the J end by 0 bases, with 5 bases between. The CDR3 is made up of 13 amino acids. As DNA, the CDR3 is TGTGCCAGCAGCTTGTTGCACCAAGAGACCCAGTACTTC. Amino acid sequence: CASSLLHQETQYF.

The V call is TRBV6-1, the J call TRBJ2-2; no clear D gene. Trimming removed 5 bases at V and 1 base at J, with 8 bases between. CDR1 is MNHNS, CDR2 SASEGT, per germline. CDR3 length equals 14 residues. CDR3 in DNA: TGTGCCAGCAGTCCACAGCTGAACACCGGGGAGCTGTTTTTT. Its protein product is CASSPQLNTGELFF.

The CDR3 here is CASSLFVGVNGELFF. CDR3 nucleotides: TGTGCCAGCAGCTTATTTGTCGGGGTAAACGGGGAGCTGTTTTTT. This rearrangement joins TRBV7-2 to TRBJ2-2; D possibly corresponds to TRBD2 (5 bases). Germline values: CDR1 SGHTA, CDR2 FQGNSA. The ends were cut back, 2 bases at V and 7 bases at J, with 14 bases in the middle. This CDR3 region has 15 residues.

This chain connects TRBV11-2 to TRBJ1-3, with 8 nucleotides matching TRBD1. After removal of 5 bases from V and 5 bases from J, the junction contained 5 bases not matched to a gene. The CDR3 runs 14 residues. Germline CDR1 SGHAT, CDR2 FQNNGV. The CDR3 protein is CASSLGQGRNTIYF. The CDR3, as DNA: TGTGCCAGCAGCCTCGGACAGGGACGAAACACCATATATTTT.

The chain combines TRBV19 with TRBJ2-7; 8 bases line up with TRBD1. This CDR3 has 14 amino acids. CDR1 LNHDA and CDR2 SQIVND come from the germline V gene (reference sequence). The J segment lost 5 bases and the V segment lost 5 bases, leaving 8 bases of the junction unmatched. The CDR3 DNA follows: TGTGCCAGTAGTCCAGGACAGGGTCGGAACGAGCAGTACTTC. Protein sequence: CASSPGQGRNEQYF.

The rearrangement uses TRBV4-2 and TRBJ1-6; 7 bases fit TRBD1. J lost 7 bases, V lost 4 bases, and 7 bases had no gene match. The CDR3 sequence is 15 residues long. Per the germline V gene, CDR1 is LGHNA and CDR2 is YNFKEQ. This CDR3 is CASSREGGGNSPLHF. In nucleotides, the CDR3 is TGTGCCAGCAGCCGGGAAGGGGGCGGGAATTCACCCCTCCACTTT.